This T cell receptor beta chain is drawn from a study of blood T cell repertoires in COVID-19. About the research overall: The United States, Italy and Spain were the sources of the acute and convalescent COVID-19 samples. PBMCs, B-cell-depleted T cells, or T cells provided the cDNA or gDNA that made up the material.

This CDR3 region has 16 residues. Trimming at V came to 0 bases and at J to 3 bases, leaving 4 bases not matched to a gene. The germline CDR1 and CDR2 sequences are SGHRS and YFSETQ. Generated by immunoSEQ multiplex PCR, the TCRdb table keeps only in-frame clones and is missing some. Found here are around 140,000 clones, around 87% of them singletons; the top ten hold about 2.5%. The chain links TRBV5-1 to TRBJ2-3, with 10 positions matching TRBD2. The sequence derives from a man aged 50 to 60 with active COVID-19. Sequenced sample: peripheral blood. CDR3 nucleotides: TGCGCCAGCAGCTTGGCGGCTAGCGGGGGTACAGATACGCAGTATTTT. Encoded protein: CASSLAASGGTDTQYF.